The 22 T cell receptor beta chains reported below all come from one sample, sequenced in a study of type 1 regulatory T cells. Study results and limitations: Tr1 cells had a more restricted TCR repertoire than non-Tr1 cells.

MiXCR was run by TCRdb on the reads, yielding one entry per CDR3 protein. The sample yields tens of thousands of distinct CDR3 sequences, less than 25% seen once. Which antigens these TCRs recognize remains unknown. Sequencing was done on a sample of cultured type 1 regulatory T (Tr1) cells, either the whole culture or a sorted fraction (not recorded which). All receptors come from a human donor in good health.

The CDR3 sequence is CASSPREGYEQYF. For the CDR3, the DNA is TGTGCCAGCTCACCGCGAGAGGGGTACGAGCAGTACTTC. This chain connects TRBV18 to TRBJ2-7, with D possibly called TRBD1 or TRBD2 (5 bases each). With 3 bases removed from V and 4 bases from J, the gap between germline ends came to 10 bases. Germline CDR1 KGHSH, CDR2 LQKENI. CDR3 size: 13 residues.

The CDR3 region has the DNA TGTGCCAGCAGCTTAGTTTACAATGAGCAGTTCTTC. Translation gives CASSLVYNEQFF. V is TRBV7-2 and J is TRBJ2-1, with D uncertain. The CDR3 is made up of 12 amino acids. The germline V gene has CDR1 SGHTA and CDR2 FQGNSA. Trimming pared 1 base from V and 4 bases from J, leaving 2 bases between.

The table lists this clonotype with a few counts. This chain uses TRBV20-1 with TRBJ2-6; TRBD2 might be the D (5 bases). The CDR3 is 15 amino acids. Germline CDR1 reads DFQATT; CDR2 reads SNEGSKA (reference sequence). Trimming stripped 4 bases from V and 0 bases from J, with 10 bases between. In nucleotides, the CDR3 is TGCAGTGCTACCCGGGGATTCTCTGGGGCCAACGTCCTGACTTTC. Protein: CSATRGFSGANVLTF.

V is TRBV10-3 and J is TRBJ2-6; 7 bases align to TRBD1. The J segment lost 1 base and the V segment lost 7 bases, leaving 7 bases of the junction unmatched. The CDR3 sequence is 16 residues long. From germline, CDR1 is ENHRY and CDR2 SYGVKD. This chain's CDR3 is CAITDRVRSGANVLTF. The CDR3 DNA follows: TGTGCCATCACCGACAGGGTGAGGTCTGGGGCCAACGTCCTGACTTTC.

CDR3 protein: CASRLTGANIQYF. CDR3 nucleotides: TGTGCCAGCAGGCTAACAGGGGCAAACATTCAGTACTTC. The genes are TRBV27 and TRBJ2-4, with 7 bases identical to TRBD1. CDR1 is MNHEY and CDR2 is SMNVEV in the germline V gene (reference sequence). The V and J ends lost 6 bases and 6 bases, in that order; junction bases with no gene match: 5. This CDR3 spans 13 amino acids.

This clonotype was observed a handful of times. The J gene is TRBJ1-1, the V gene TRBV5-1, with 9 bases matching TRBD1. With 4 bases clipped from V and 1 base from J, the junction kept 8 bases outside the gene matches. Germline CDR1 SGHRS, CDR2 YFSETQ. The length of the CDR3 is 16 residues. The CDR3 nucleotides read TGCGCCAGCAGCGCCGGACAGGGGTGGGCGAACACTGAAGCTTTCTTT. It is translated as CASSAGQGWANTEAFF.

The table lists this clonotype with a few counts. CDR3 coding DNA: TGTGCCAGCAGGCGGGAGAGGTACGAGCAGTACTTC. Amino acids: CASRRERYEQYF. This chain connects TRBV28 to TRBJ2-7; 7 nucleotides line up with TRBD2. V was clipped by 6 bases and J by 4 bases; unmatched bases: 3. Germline V gene lookup returns CDR1 MDHEN and CDR2 SYDVKM. The length of the CDR3 is 12 residues.

The V call is TRBV5-1, the J call TRBJ2-1, with 10 bases lining up with TRBD2. The CDR3 has 17 residues. V trimming: 1 base; J trimming: 5 bases; junction bases outside the gene matches: 9. Per the germline V gene, CDR1 is SGHRS and CDR2 is YFSETQ. The CDR3 loop is CASSLRLAGVRDNEQFF. The CDR3 DNA is TGCGCCAGCAGCTTGCGGCTAGCGGGAGTGAGAGACAATGAGCAGTTCTTC.

V gene TRBV5-6 combines with J gene TRBJ2-3; tentatively, D is TRBD2 (6 bases). The CDR3 loop spans 15 amino acids. V dropped 1 base and J dropped 2 bases, with 11 bases sitting between them. Germline V gives CDR1 SGHDT, CDR2 YYEEEE. The CDR3 region has the DNA TGTGCCAGCAGCTTGCGGGCGGGGATCACAGATACGCAGTATTTT. It encodes CASSLRAGITDTQYF.

This chain uses TRBV20-1 with TRBJ2-1; 11 bases fit TRBD2. The ends lost 6 bases at V and 10 bases at J; junction bases unmatched: 14. CDR1 is DFQATT, CDR2 SNEGSKA, per germline (reference sequence). The CDR3 runs 15 residues. The CDR3 DNA is TGCAGTGCGCGAAGAAGACTAGCGGGAACTGAAGAGCAGTTCTTC. It translates to CSARRRLAGTEEQFF.

About this clonotype: Likely a read error: the CDR3 ends without its conserved phenylalanine or tryptophan. The rearrangement uses TRBV28 and TRBJ1-1; no clear D gene. Trimming pared 4 bases from V and 7 bases from J, leaving 10 bases between. From germline, CDR1 is MDHEN and CDR2 SYDVKM. This CDR3 is built from 12 residues. The CDR3 loop is CASSSRPFEAFL. The CDR3 DNA reads TGTGCCAGCAGTTCCCGGCCGTTTGAAGCTTTCCTT.

This clonotype was observed a few times. This chain connects TRBV6-1 to TRBJ2-3, with TRBD2 matching over 12 bases. V was clipped by 5 bases and J by 5 bases; unmatched bases: 8. Per the germline V gene, CDR1 is MNHNS and CDR2 is SASEGT. The CDR3 is 16 amino acids. As DNA, the CDR3 is TGTGCCAGCAGTTCGCTAGCGGGAGGGCCCTTAGATACGCAGTATTTT. The encoded protein is CASSSLAGGPLDTQYF.

V is TRBV7-2 and J is TRBJ1-6, with 7 bases aligning to TRBD1. The germline CDR1 and CDR2 sequences are SGHTA and FQGNSA. CDR3 length equals 14 residues. V gave up 5 bases and J gave up 7 bases; unmatched junction bases: 5. CDR3 region: CASSPQTGNSPLHF. The CDR3 nucleotides are TGTGCCAGCAGCCCTCAGACAGGGAATTCACCCCTCCACTTT.

This rearrangement joins TRBV5-6 to TRBJ2-7; 10 nucleotides align to TRBD2. Germline CDR1 reads SGHDT; CDR2 reads YYEEEE. Trimming at V came to 9 bases and at J to 5 bases, leaving 11 bases not matched to a gene. The CDR3 contains 14 residues. The CDR3 DNA reads TGTGCCACCCCCCTAGCGGGAGAAATCGACGAGCAGTACTTC. This translates into CATPLAGEIDEQYF.

This clonotype has just a few counts. The gene calls are TRBV5-1 and TRBJ2-7; 10 positions match TRBD2. The CDR3 spans 15 residues. V was pared by 4 bases and J by 2 bases, with 6 bases of the junction left unmatched. CDR1 and CDR2 (germline): SGHRS, YFSETQ. DNA of the CDR3: TGCGCCAGCAGCCTCCTAGCGGGGGCCACCTACGAGCAGTACTTC. This gives the protein CASSLLAGATYEQYF.

This clonotype was detected ten times or more. V usage is TRBV7-2 and J usage is TRBJ2-3, with D unresolved. Germline V gives CDR1 SGHTA, CDR2 FQGNSA. With 5 bases removed from V and 7 bases from J, the gap between germline ends came to 7 bases. This CDR3 is built from 11 residues. CDR3 DNA sequence: TGTGCCAGCAGCCTGCGGCATACGCAGTATTTT. This translates into CASSLRHTQYF.

This chain joins TRBV9 and TRBJ1-1, with D tentatively TRBD1 (6 bases). The CDR3 is 13 amino acids. Germline lookup yields CDR1 SGDLS and CDR2 YYNGEE. V was cut by 5 bases and J by 5 bases, with 13 bases left in between. The CDR3 here is CASSYQGSTEAFF. The CDR3 DNA reads as TGTGCCAGCAGTTACCAGGGGTCTACTGAAGCTTTCTTT.

This clonotype has a count of ten or more. CDR3 nucleotide sequence: TGTGCCAGCTCGCGACAGGTTGATCAGCCCCAGCATTTT. This gives the protein CASSRQVDQPQHF. V usage is TRBV18 and J usage is TRBJ1-5, with D possibly TRBD1 on 6 matching bases. This CDR3 is 13 amino acids long. The germline CDR1 and CDR2 sequences are KGHSH and LQKENI. Trimming took 6 bases from V and 5 from J, leaving 11 bases between them.

This chain links TRBV6-5 with TRBJ2-1, with 12 bases identical to TRBD2. The J segment lost 8 bases and the V segment lost 6 bases, leaving 11 bases of the junction unmatched. The CDR3 is 16 amino acids. Germline V gene sequence: CDR1 MNHEY, CDR2 SVGAGI. This CDR3 is CASSLGLAGSPHEQFF. The CDR3 nucleotides read TGTGCCAGCAGCCTCGGACTAGCGGGGAGCCCACATGAGCAGTTCTTC.

This chain connects TRBV6-1 to TRBJ2-1; D is uncertain. V gave up 8 bases and J gave up 10 bases, with 18 bases separating them. The CDR3 has 13 amino acids. Germline CDR1 and CDR2: MNHNS and SASEGT. CDR3 in amino acids: CASQATGVGEQFF. CDR3 coding DNA: TGTGCCAGCCAAGCGACTGGTGTAGGCGAGCAGTTCTTC.

This clonotype was recorded at least ten times. The V gene is TRBV4-1, the J gene TRBJ2-7; 8 bases align to TRBD2. CDR1 is MGHRA and CDR2 is YSYEKL in the germline V gene. The CDR3 is 14 residues long. With 4 bases clipped from V and 4 bases from J, the junction kept 6 bases outside the gene matches. The CDR3 here is CASSPSGSRYEQYF. The CDR3 DNA reads TGCGCCAGCAGCCCCAGCGGGAGTCGGTACGAGCAGTACTTC.

The rearrangement joins TRBV7-8 to TRBJ2-5; tentatively, D is TRBD2 (5 bases). Germline values: CDR1 SGHVS, CDR2 FQNEAQ. The V gene lost 3 bases and the J gene lost 1 base, with 12 bases spanning the gap. This CDR3 is 15 amino acids long. The CDR3 DNA reads TGTGCCAGCAGCTTTCGGGGTCGGGTCCAAGAGACCCAGTACTTC. It specifies CASSFRGRVQETQYF.